A single sample is the source of the 2 T cell receptor beta chains below, sequenced in a study of T-cell memory formation after mild COVID-19. TCRdb re-called the 5' RACE reads with MiXCR, one entry per CDR3 protein. The sample records 550,000 to 700,000 distinct CDR3 sequences, over 15% being singletons. Sequencing was performed on PBMCs or a T cell subset sorted from them (not recorded which). These receptors were collected from an adult woman who had mild COVID-19 (a few samples of this study predate the infection). Cell type and time point are not known.

The chain joins TRBV29-1 to TRBJ2-7, with 7 bases aligning to TRBD2. The CDR3 has 12 amino acids. The ends lost 7 bases at V and 0 bases at J; junction bases unmatched: 3. Looked up from germline, CDR1 is SQVTM and CDR2 is ANQGSEA. The CDR3 region is CSGRDYSYEQYF. DNA of the CDR3: TGCAGCGGCAGGGACTACTCCTACGAGCAGTACTTC.

The V gene is TRBV20-1, the J gene TRBJ2-7; 8 bases are a match to TRBD1. There are 15 residues in the CDR3. Germline V lookup: CDR1 DFQATT, CDR2 SNEGSKA (reference sequence). V was pared by 3 bases and J by 6 bases, with 13 bases of the junction left unmatched. The CDR3 protein is CSASLDRASFFEQYF. DNA for the CDR3: TGCAGTGCTAGTCTGGACAGGGCCTCCTTTTTCGAGCAGTACTTC.